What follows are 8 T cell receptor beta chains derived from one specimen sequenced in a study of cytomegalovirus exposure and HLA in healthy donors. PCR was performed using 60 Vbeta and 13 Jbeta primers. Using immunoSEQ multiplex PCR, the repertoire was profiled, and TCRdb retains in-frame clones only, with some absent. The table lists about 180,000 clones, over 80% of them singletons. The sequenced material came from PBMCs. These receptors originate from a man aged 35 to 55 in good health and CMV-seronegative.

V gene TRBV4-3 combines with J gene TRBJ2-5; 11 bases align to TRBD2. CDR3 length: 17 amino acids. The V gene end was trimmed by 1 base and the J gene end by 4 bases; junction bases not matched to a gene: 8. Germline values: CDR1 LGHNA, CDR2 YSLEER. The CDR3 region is CASSQGHSGGARETQYF. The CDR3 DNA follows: TGCGCCAGCAGCCAAGGGCATAGCGGGGGGGCTAGAGAGACCCAGTACTTC.

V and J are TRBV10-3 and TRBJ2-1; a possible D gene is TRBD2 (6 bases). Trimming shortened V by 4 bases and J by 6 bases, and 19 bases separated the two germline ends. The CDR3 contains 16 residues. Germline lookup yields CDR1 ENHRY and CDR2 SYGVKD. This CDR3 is CAISASGTGLANEQFF. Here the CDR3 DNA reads TGTGCCATCAGTGCCTCCGGGACTGGGCTGGCCAATGAGCAGTTCTTC.

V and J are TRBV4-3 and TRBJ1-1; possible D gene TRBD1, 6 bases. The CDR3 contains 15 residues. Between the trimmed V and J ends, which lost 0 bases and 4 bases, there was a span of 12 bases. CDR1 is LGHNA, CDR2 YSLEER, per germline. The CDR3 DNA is TGCGCCAGCAGCCAAGATACAGGGCCTTCCACTGAAGCTTTCTTT. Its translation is CASSQDTGPSTEAFF.

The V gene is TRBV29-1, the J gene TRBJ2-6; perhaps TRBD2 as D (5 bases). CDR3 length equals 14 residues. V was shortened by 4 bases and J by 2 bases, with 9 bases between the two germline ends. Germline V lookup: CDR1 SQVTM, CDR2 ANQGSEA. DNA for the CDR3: TGCAGCGTTGTTCCCGGGGCTGGGGCCAACGTCCTGACTTTC. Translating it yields CSVVPGAGANVLTF.

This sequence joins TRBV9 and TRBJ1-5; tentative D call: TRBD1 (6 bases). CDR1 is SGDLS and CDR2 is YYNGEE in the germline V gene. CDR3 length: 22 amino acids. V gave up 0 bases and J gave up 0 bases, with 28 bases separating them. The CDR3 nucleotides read TGTGCCAGCAGCGTAGTTCGCGAAATGGGGGGGCCAGGGAGGGATAGCAATCAGCCCCAGCATTTT. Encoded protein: CASSVVREMGGPGRDSNQPQHF. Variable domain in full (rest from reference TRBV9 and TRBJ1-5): DSGVTQTPKHLITATGQRVTLRCSPRSGDLSVYWYQQSLDQGLQFLIQYYNGEERAKGNILERFSAQQFPDLHSELNLSSLELGDSALYFCASSVVREMGGPGRDSNQPQHFGDGTRLSIL.

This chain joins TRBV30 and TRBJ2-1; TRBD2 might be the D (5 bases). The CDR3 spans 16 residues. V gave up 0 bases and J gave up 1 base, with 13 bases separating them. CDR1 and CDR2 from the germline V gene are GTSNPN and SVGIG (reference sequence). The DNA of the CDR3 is TGTGCCTGGAGTGTAAGCGGCGTAACTTCCTACAATGAGCAGTTCTTC. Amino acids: CAWSVSGVTSYNEQFF.

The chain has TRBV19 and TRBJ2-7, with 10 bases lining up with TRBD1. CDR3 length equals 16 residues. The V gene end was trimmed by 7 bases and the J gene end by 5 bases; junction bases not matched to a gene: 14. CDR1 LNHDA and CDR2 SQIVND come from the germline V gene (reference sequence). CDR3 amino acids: CASKPSRGQGKHEQYF. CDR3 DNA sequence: TGTGCCAGTAAGCCCAGCCGGGGACAGGGGAAACACGAGCAGTACTTC.

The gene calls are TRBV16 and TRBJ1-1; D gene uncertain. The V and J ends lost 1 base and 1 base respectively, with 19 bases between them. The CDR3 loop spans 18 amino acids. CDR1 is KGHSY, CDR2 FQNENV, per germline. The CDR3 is CASSQWTSLRAKNTEAFF. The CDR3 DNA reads TGTGCCAGCAGCCAATGGACTTCACTTAGGGCGAAGAACACTGAAGCTTTCTTT.